This passage covers 2 T cell receptor beta chains from one sample sequenced in a study of T-cell reconstitution after alpha-beta-depleted transplantation in children. TCRbeta library construction was performed incorporating unique molecular identifiers. MiXCR, applied by TCRdb to the PCR reads, yields one record per CDR3 protein. The sample shows approximately 150,000 distinct CDR3 sequences, about 8.8% of them seen only once. Here the sequenced sample was PBMCs, mostly from graft donor cells, taken 180 days after TCRalphabeta/CD19-depleted stem cell transplant. The receptors were gathered from a female patient between 2 and 15 years old who had a stem cell transplant for congenital amegakaryocytic thrombocytopenia, so the T cells may come from the graft donor.

This clonotype showed up many times. This sequence joins TRBV7-9 and TRBJ2-3, with D hard to call. The germline V and J ends were trimmed by 0 bases and 4 bases, with 5 bases remaining between them. The CDR3 runs to 13 residues. CDR1 is SEHNR and CDR2 is FQNEAQ in the germline V gene (reference sequence). The chain's CDR3 is CASSLALADTQYF. The CDR3 nucleotides read TGTGCCAGCAGCTTAGCGCTCGCAGATACGCAGTATTTT.

The rearrangement joins TRBV20-1 to TRBJ2-7; TRBD1 might be the D (6 bases). This CDR3 has 11 amino acids. Trimming cost V 6 bases and J 7 bases, with 13 bases left between them. Germline lookup yields CDR1 DFQATT and CDR2 SNEGSKA (reference sequence). CDR3 DNA sequence: TGCAGTGCCACCAGGGGTCGGGAGCAGTACTTC. This codes for CSATRGREQYF.